Ten or more counts support the clone carrying this T cell receptor (beta chain). This specimen comes from a study of human T cells and chemical hapten exposure. TCRdb re-analysed the RACE reads in MiXCR, keeping a single row per CDR3 protein. In the table there are a few hundred thousand distinct CDR3 sequences, 6% to 7% of which are singletons. Time point given: patch test 2, 6 weeks after DPC sensitization. Sample treatment: therapeutic diphenylcyclopropenone sensitization with weekly scalp DPC. Trimming stripped 6 bases from V and 3 bases from J, with 14 bases between. The CDR3 is 13 residues long. From germline, CDR1 is SQVTM and CDR2 ANQGSEA.

The TCR was taken from a woman under 30 with alopecia areata. Some clones in this sample may be carry-over from other donors' samples. The input for sequencing was whole blood, taken in connection with sensitization to the hapten diphenylcyclopropenone (DPC). This chain connects TRBV29-1 to TRBJ1-2; D is perhaps TRBD1 (5 bases). Here the CDR3 DNA reads TGCAGCGTGACCCGACAGACACACTATGGCTACACCTTC. Its translation is CSVTRQTHYGYTF.